Listed below are T cell receptor beta chains from one sample, sequenced in a study of identical twins. TCRdb fed the 5' RACE reads into MiXCR, producing one record per CDR3 protein. The repertoire holds about 250,000 distinct CDR3 sequences, with about 8.9% as singletons. These data were likewise used in another study, on yellow fever vaccine responses in identical twins.

What was sequenced was CD8+ T cells sorted from blood. These receptors came from a woman between 18 and 29 years old in good health. The CDR3 runs from the conserved cysteine through the conserved F or W. A D gene is named only where the DNA matches it firmly. Size values are once, few and many counts, or a class for expanded clones, and some rows have none.

j_gene,abundance,v_gene,d_gene,len,CDR3nt,CDR3aa
TRBJ2-1,few,TRBV14,TRBD2,16,TGTGCCAGCAGCCAAGAGCTAGCGGGGATTTACAATGAGCAGTTCTTC,CASSQELAGIYNEQFF
TRBJ2-1,many,TRBV12-3/TRBV12-4,NA,14,TGTGCCAGCAGTATGACCTGGGACGCCACGGAGCAGTTCTTC,CASSMTWDATEQFF
TRBJ2-6,NA,TRBV6-1,NA,19,TGTGCCAGCAGGCACCCCGGAGGGGCTAGAACCTCTGGGGCCAACGTCCTGACTTTC,CASRHPGGARTSGANVLTF
TRBJ2-1,many,TRBV28,NA,16,TGTGCCAGCAGTTTCTTGCGGCCGGCGTCCTACAATGAGCAGTTCTTC,CASSFLRPASYNEQFF
TRBJ2-3,NA,TRBV9,NA,16,TGTGCCAGCAGCGGGAGGATCCGGGACAACACAGATACGCAGTATTTT,CASSGRIRDNTDTQYF
TRBJ1-2,NA,TRBV28,TRBD1,15,TGTGCCAGCAGTTTGCCAAGACAGGGGGCGTATGGCTACACCTTC,CASSLPRQGAYGYTF
TRBJ2-3,few,TRBV28,TRBD2,13,TGTGCCAGCAGTTTAGGCCTAGCGGGGGGGCAGTATTTT,CASSLGLAGGQYF
TRBJ1-4,NA,TRBV12-3/TRBV12-4,NA,15,TGTGCCAGCAGCCCCGGGGCCACTTCGAATGAAAAACTGTTTTTT,CASSPGATSNEKLFF
TRBJ2-1,NA,TRBV7-6,NA,12,TGTGCCAGCAGCTTATTAGAGGGTGAGCAGTTCTTC,CASSLLEGEQFF
TRBJ2-2,NA,TRBV28,TRBD1,13,TGTGCCAGCAGCAGGACAGGGATCGGGGAGCTGTTTTTT,CASSRTGIGELFF
TRBJ1-1,many,TRBV29-1,NA,13,TGCAGCGTTGAGCAGGGGTTGAACACTGAAGCTTTCTTT,CSVEQGLNTEAFF